The 8 T cell receptor beta chains below come from one sample, sequenced in a study of T cell responses to AZD1222 COVID-19 vaccine. TCRdb's table, derived via immunoSEQ multiplex PCR, lists solely in-frame clones and lacks some. The sample lists 45,000 to 70,000 clones, about 86% occurring once. Source: peripheral blood, taken on day 0 of AZD1222 vaccination. Source of these receptors: an adult in good health.

This rearrangement joins TRBV28 to TRBJ1-3; no clear D. Germline-derived CDR1 and CDR2 are MDHEN and SYDVKM. Trimming removed 3 bases from V and 0 bases from J, with 6 bases in between. There are 14 residues in the CDR3. The CDR3 region has the DNA TGTGCCAGCAGTTTTTCCCTCTCTGGAAACACCATATATTTT. Translation: CASSFSLSGNTIYF. Drawing the rest from reference TRBV28 and TRBJ1-3, the complete variable domain is DVKVTQSSRYLVKRTGEKVFLECVQDMDHENMFWYRQDPGLGLRLIYFSYDVKMKEKGDIPEGYSVSREKKERFSLILESASTNQTSMYLCASSFSLSGNTIYFGEGSWLTVV.

The chain uses TRBV7-6 and TRBJ2-1; 10 bases are a match to TRBD2. The CDR3 loop spans 15 amino acids. Trimming removed 5 bases from V and 6 bases from J; junction bases left unmatched: 7. Germline CDR1 reads SGHVS; CDR2 reads FNYEAQ. The CDR3 is CASSARTSGSNEQFF. Written as DNA, the CDR3 is TGTGCCAGCAGCGCCCGGACTAGCGGTTCCAATGAGCAGTTCTTC.

The V gene is TRBV19, the J gene TRBJ1-3; D remains unclear. Germline CDR1 reads LNHDA; CDR2 reads SQIVND (reference sequence). This CDR3 comprises 13 residues. Between the trimmed V and J ends, which lost 7 bases and 2 bases, there was a span of 9 bases. The CDR3 protein is CASTPTPGNTIYF. In nucleotides, the CDR3 is TGTGCCAGTACCCCCACCCCTGGAAACACCATATATTTT.

The rearrangement uses TRBV11-1 and TRBJ1-2; 7 nucleotides agree with TRBD1. The germline gives CDR1 SGHAT, CDR2 FQDESV (reference sequence). Germline trimming cut 1 base from V and 6 bases from J; bases unmatched to any gene: 5. The CDR3 runs 14 residues. The CDR3 coding sequence is TGTGCCAGCAGCTTAGATGGGACAGTCAATGGCTACACCTTC. It codes for CASSLDGTVNGYTF. The full variable domain, completed using reference TRBV11-1 and TRBJ1-2, is EAEVAQSPRYKITEKSQAVAFWCDPISGHATLYWYRQILGQGPELLVQFQDESVVDDSQLPKDRFSAERLKGVDSTLKIQPAELGDSAMYLCASSLDGTVNGYTFGSGTRLTVV.

This sequence joins TRBV4-1 and TRBJ2-1; D remains ambiguous. The CDR3 has 12 amino acids. CDR1 is MGHRA and CDR2 is YSYEKL in the germline V gene. V lost 1 base, J lost 6 bases, and 4 bases lay in between. Here the CDR3 reads CASSQGANEQFF. DNA for the CDR3: TGCGCCAGCAGCCAAGGTGCCAATGAGCAGTTCTTC.

The CDR3, as DNA: TGTGCCAGCAGTTTGGGACCTAATTCACCCCTCCACTTT. Protein sequence: CASSLGPNSPLHF. The chain combines TRBV6-5 with TRBJ1-6; D possibly corresponds to TRBD1 (5 bases). The V gene's germline CDR1 is MNHEY and CDR2 SVGAGI. Trimming stripped 4 bases from V and 6 bases from J, with 7 bases between. The CDR3 has 13 amino acids.

The chain couples TRBV7-2 to TRBJ2-3; tentatively, D is TRBD2 (5 bases). The germline V gene encodes CDR1 SGHTA and CDR2 FQGNSA. This CDR3 has 15 residues. V dropped 5 bases and J dropped 0 bases, with 12 bases sitting between them. The DNA of the CDR3 is TGTGCCAGCAGCCCCGACTATCTAAGCACAGATACGCAGTATTTT. Protein sequence: CASSPDYLSTDTQYF.

This chain connects TRBV9 to TRBJ2-3; TRBD2 agrees at 9 bases. The CDR3 consists of 14 residues. The germline gives CDR1 SGDLS, CDR2 YYNGEE. Losses at the gene ends were 4 bases for V and 6 bases for J; bases not matched to a gene: 6. Written as DNA, the CDR3 is TGTGCCAGCAGCCCAATAGCGGGAGCGGATACGCAGTATTTT. Translated, it gives CASSPIAGADTQYF.